These T cell receptor beta chains were read from a single sample in a study of fetal regulatory T cell absence and autoimmunity. Measured with immunoSEQ multiplex PCR; TCRdb has only the in-frame clones, and not every one. The data show approximately 46,000 clones, with about 80% seen just once and 0.41% held by the top ten. Sequenced sample: cord blood. Every receptor here comes from a newborn boy with IPEX syndrome. Each CDR3 is given with its conserved first and last residue. The order of the fields is clone size, V gene, J gene, D gene, CDR3 DNA, CDR3 protein. The D gene is left open where the match is weak. Clone size, where shown, is once, few, many, or a class for clones that have expanded.

>NA|TRBV11-3|TRBJ2-7|TRBD1
TGTGCCAGCAGCTTCCGGACAGGGTCGTACGAGCAGTACTTC
CASSFRTGSYEQYF
>NA|TRBV4-2|TRBJ1-3|TRBD1
TGTGCCAGCAGCCAAGATCTAAGGCAGGGGGCTGGAAACACCATATATTTT
CASSQDLRQGAGNTIYF
>once|TRBV6-4|TRBJ2-2|NA
TGTGCCAGCAGTGACTCCTACAGGGAGAACACCGGGGAGCTGTTTTTT
CASSDSYRENTGELFF
>NA|TRBV12-5|TRBJ2-1|NA
TGTGCTAGTGGCCAGGGGAAAGGGGGGACCTCCTACAATGAGCAGTTCTTC
CASGQGKGGTSYNEQFF
>NA|TRBV10-2|TRBJ2-7|TRBD1
TGCGCCAGCAGTGATTCTAATGCCGGGACAGGGAGCTCCTACGAGCAGTACTTC
CASSDSNAGTGSSYEQYF
>NA|TRBV11-2|TRBJ2-2|NA
TGTGCCAGCAGCTTAGCTGCGAACACCGGGGAGCTGTTTTTT
CASSLAANTGELFF
>few|TRBV2|TRBJ2-7|TRBD1
TGTGCCAGCAGTGAAGCCCCCAGGGGGTCCTACGAGCAGTACTTC
CASSEAPRGSYEQYF
>NA|TRBV19|TRBJ1-1|NA
TGTGCCAGTAGTGCGGATTTCAACACTGAAGCTTTCTTT
CASSADFNTEAFF
>few|TRBV4-1|TRBJ1-5|TRBD1
TGCGCCAGCAGCCAAGTCGGGACAGGGGACGGTCAGCCCCAGCATTTT
CASSQVGTGDGQPQHF
>NA|TRBV27|TRBJ2-1|TRBD2
TGTGCCAGCAAGCGGGAGGGTGGAGATGAGCAGTTCTTC
CASKREGGDEQFF
>NA|TRBV6-5|TRBJ1-1|TRBD1
TGTGCCAGCAAGGGACAGAGCGGCACTGAAGCTTTCTTT
CASKGQSGTEAFF
>NA|TRBV7-9|TRBJ1-2|TRBD1
TGTGCCAGCAGTGCGCGCCAGGGGGCAGATGGCTACACCTTC
CASSARQGADGYTF
>NA|TRBV7-9|TRBJ1-1|TRBD1
TGTGCCAGCAGCTTTAGCCCCACCTTCCACAGGGGGAAGACTGAAGCTTTCTTT
CASSFSPTFHRGKTEAFF
>NA|TRBV4-1|TRBJ2-3|TRBD2
TGCGCCAGCAGCCGCACGAGCGGGGTGCGCACAGATACGCAGTATTTT
CASSRTSGVRTDTQYF
>once|TRBV6-1|TRBJ2-7|NA
TGTGCCAGCAGTGCCTACCCAAGCTCCTACGAGCAGTACTTC
CASSAYPSSYEQYF
>NA|TRBV6-5|TRBJ2-7|TRBD2
TGTGCCAGCAGTTGGACTAGCGGTACCTACGAGCAGTACTTC
CASSWTSGTYEQYF
>NA|TRBV19|TRBJ1-5|TRBD1
TGTGCCAGTAGTATTGACAGGGGGTTGTATCAGCCCCAGCATTTT
CASSIDRGLYQPQHF
>NA|TRBV12-5|TRBJ2-1|TRBD2
TGTGCTAGTTTGGGGACTAGCGGGAGACGGTCCTACAATGAGCAGTTCTTC
CASLGTSGRRSYNEQFF
>NA|TRBV7-6|TRBJ2-1|NA
TGTGCCAGCAGCCTCCAGCGAAGCAATGAGCAGTTCTTC
CASSLQRSNEQFF
>NA|TRBV5-1|TRBJ1-2|NA
TGCGCCAGCAGCCTGTCGGGGTTGGAAGGCTACACCTTC
CASSLSGLEGYTF
>NA|TRBV25-1|TRBJ2-3|TRBD2
TGTGCCAGCAGTGAGGCAGGGAGGGGCACAGATACGCAGTATTTT
CASSEAGRGTDTQYF
>NA|TRBV6-1|TRBJ2-7|NA
TGTGCCAGCAGTACAGGGTACGAGCAGTACTTC
CASSTGYEQYF
>NA|TRBV4-1|TRBJ1-2|NA
TGCGCCAGCAGCCAAGATTTTAGGAGTACGGGGGCTCATGGCTACACCTTC
CASSQDFRSTGAHGYTF
>NA|TRBV4-1|TRBJ2-5|NA
TGCGCCAGCAGCAAAGTGGGGGAGACCCAGTACTTC
CASSKVGETQYF
>NA|TRBV19|TRBJ2-7|TRBD2
TGTGCCAGTTCCTTCGGGGGGGAATCCTACGAGCAGTACTTC
CASSFGGESYEQYF
>NA|TRBV19|TRBJ2-3|TRBD2
TGTGCCAGTAGTAGCCTCTCTAGCGGGACAGATACGCAGTATTTT
CASSSLSSGTDTQYF
>NA|TRBV5-1|TRBJ1-3|NA
TGCGCCAGCAGCAGGGACATCTCTGGAAACACCATATATTTT
CASSRDISGNTIYF
>NA|TRBV4-1|TRBJ2-7|NA
TGCGCCAGCAGCCAAGATCCAGGGACCTCCTACGAGCAGTACTTC
CASSQDPGTSYEQYF
>NA|TRBV7-9|TRBJ2-1|NA
TGTGCCAGCAGCCCCCACCCTAGGGTGGATGAGCAGTTCTTC
CASSPHPRVDEQFF
>NA|TRBV9|TRBJ2-4|NA
TGTGCCAGCAGCCCTTCCCACCCCCGAGCCAAAAACATTCAGTACTTC
CASSPSHPRAKNIQYF
>NA|TRBV11-3|TRBJ1-1|NA
TGTGCCAGCAGCTTAGTTAGAGGTGAGACTGAAGCTTTCTTT
CASSLVRGETEAFF
>NA|TRBV7-9|TRBJ2-5|NA
TGTGCCAGCAGCTTTGGACTGGGAGGACAAGAGACCCAGTACTTC
CASSFGLGGQETQYF
>NA|TRBV30|TRBJ2-1|TRBD1
TGTGCCTGGAGCCAGACAGGGTGGGAGCAGTTCTTC
CAWSQTGWEQFF
>NA|TRBV2|TRBJ2-6|NA
TGTGCCAGCAGTGACCGACTTGGGGCCAACGTCCTGACTTTC
CASSDRLGANVLTF
>NA|TRBV11-3|TRBJ2-3|NA
TGTGCCAGCAGCTTAGTTGGGGGGCGCCCAGATACGCAGTATTTT
CASSLVGGRPDTQYF
>NA|TRBV2|TRBJ2-3|TRBD2
TGTGCCAGCAGTGGCGGGGGAAGCACAGATACGCAGTATTTT
CASSGGGSTDTQYF
>NA|TRBV11-3|TRBJ2-7|TRBD1
TGTGCCAGCAGCCCCGGGACAGGGGCTTACGAGCAGTACTTC
CASSPGTGAYEQYF
>once|TRBV9|TRBJ2-3|NA
TGTGCCAGCAGCGCATACACAGATACGCAGTATTTT
CASSAYTDTQYF
>NA|TRBV4-3|TRBJ2-5|TRBD2
TGCGCCAGCAGCCAAGATAGACTAGCGGGGCCTCAAGAGACCCAGTACTTC
CASSQDRLAGPQETQYF
>NA|TRBV7-8|TRBJ2-1|NA
TGTGCCAGCAGCTACCATGGGGCTGAGCAGTTCTTC
CASSYHGAEQFF